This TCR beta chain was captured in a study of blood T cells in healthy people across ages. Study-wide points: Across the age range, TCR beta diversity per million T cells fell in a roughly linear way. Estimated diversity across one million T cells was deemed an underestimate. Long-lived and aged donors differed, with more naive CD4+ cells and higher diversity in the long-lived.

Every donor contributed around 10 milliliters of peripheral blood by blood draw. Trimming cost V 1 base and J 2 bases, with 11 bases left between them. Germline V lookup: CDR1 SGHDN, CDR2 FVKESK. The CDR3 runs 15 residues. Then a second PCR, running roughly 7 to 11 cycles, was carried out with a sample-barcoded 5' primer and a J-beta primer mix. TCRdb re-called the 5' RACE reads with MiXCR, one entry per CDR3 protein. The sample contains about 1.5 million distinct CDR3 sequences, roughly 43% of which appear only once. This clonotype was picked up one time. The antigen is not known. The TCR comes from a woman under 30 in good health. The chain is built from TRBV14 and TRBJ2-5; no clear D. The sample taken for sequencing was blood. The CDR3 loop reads CASSQGGSIQETQYF. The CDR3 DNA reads TGTGCCAGCAGCCAAGGGGGTAGCATTCAAGAGACCCAGTACTTC.